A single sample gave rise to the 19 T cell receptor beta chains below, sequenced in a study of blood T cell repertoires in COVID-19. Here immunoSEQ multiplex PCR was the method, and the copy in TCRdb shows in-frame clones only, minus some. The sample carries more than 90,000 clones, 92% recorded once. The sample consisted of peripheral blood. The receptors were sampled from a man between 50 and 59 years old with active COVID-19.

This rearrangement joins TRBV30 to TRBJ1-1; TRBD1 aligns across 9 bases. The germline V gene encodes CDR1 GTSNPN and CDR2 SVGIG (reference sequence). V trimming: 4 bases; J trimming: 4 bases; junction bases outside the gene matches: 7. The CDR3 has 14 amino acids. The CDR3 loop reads CAWKEEDRGTEAFF. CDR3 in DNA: TGTGCCTGGAAAGAGGAGGACAGGGGCACTGAAGCTTTCTTT.

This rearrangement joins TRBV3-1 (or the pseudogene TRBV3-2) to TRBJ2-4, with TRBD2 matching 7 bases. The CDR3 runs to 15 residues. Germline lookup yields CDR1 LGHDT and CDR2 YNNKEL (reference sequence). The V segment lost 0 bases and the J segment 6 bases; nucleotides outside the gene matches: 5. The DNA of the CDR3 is TGTGCCAGCAGCCAAGATGGCGGGAGAGGAAACATTCAGTACTTC. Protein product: CASSQDGGRGNIQYF.

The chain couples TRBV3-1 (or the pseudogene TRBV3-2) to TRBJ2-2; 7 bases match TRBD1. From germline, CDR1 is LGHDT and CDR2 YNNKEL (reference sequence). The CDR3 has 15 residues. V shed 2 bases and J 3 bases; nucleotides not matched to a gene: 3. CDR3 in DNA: TGTGCCAGCAGCCAAACAGGGGACCACACCGGGGAGCTGTTTTTT. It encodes CASSQTGDHTGELFF.

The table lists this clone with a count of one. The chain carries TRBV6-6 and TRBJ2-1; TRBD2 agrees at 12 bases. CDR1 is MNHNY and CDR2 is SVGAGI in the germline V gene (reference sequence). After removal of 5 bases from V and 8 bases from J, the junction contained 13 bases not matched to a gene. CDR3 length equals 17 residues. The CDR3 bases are TGTGCCAGCAGTCCACGGACTAGCGGGATATTAGGGGATGAGCAGTTCTTC. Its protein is CASSPRTSGILGDEQFF.

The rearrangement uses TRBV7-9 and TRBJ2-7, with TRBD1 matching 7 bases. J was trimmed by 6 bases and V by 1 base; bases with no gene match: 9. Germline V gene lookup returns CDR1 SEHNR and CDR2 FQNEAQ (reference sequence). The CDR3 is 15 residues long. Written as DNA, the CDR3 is TGTGCCAGCAGCTTAGGAGAGACAGGGCTGTCCGAGCAGTACTTC. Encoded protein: CASSLGETGLSEQYF.

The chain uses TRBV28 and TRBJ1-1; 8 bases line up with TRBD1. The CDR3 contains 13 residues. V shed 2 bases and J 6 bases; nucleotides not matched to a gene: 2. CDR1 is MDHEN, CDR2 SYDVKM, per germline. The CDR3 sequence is CASSLQGAPEAFF. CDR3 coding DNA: TGTGCCAGCAGTTTACAGGGGGCTCCTGAAGCTTTCTTT. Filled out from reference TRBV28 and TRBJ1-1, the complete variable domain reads DVKVTQSSRYLVKRTGEKVFLECVQDMDHENMFWYRQDPGLGLRLIYFSYDVKMKEKGDIPEGYSVSREKKERFSLILESASTNQTSMYLCASSLQGAPEAFFGQGTRLTVV.

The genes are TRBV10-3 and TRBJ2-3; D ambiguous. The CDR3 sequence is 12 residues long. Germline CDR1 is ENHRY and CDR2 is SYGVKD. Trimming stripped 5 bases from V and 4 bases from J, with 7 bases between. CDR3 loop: CAISSESDTQYF. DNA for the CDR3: TGTGCCATCAGTAGCGAGTCAGATACGCAGTATTTT.

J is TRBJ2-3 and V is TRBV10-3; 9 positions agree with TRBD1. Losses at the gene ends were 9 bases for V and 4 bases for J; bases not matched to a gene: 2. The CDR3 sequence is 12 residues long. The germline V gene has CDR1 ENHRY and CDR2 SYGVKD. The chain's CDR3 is CAMGQGSDTQYF. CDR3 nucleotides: TGTGCCATGGGACAGGGCTCAGATACGCAGTATTTT.

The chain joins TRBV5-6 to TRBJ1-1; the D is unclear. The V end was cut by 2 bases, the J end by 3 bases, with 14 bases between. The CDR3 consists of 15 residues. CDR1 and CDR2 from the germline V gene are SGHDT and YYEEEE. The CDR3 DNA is TGTGCCAGCAGCTTACACCGCGGAACTTACACTGAAGCTTTCTTT. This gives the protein CASSLHRGTYTEAFF.

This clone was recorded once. The CDR3 is CASSLTGGQETQYF. As DNA, the CDR3 is TGTGCCAGCAGCTTGACTGGGGGCCAGGAGACCCAGTACTTC. The chain uses TRBV7-9 and TRBJ2-5; D perhaps matches TRBD1 (6 bases). Trimming stripped 3 bases from V and 5 bases from J, with 13 bases between. The CDR3 is made up of 14 amino acids. From germline, CDR1 is SEHNR and CDR2 FQNEAQ (reference sequence). Full variable domain (remainder filled in from reference TRBV7-9 and TRBJ2-5): DTGVSQNPRHKITKRGQNVTFRCDPISEHNRLYWYRQTLGQGPEFLTYFQNEAQLEKSRLLSDRFSAERPKGSFSTLEIQRTEQGDSAMYLCASSLTGGQETQYFGPGTRLLVL.

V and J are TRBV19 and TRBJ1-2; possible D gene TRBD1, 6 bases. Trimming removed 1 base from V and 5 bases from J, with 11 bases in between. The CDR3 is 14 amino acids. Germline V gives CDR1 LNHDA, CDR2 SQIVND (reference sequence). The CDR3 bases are TGTGCCAGTAGTATAGGGACAGACAAATATGGCTACACCTTC. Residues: CASSIGTDKYGYTF.

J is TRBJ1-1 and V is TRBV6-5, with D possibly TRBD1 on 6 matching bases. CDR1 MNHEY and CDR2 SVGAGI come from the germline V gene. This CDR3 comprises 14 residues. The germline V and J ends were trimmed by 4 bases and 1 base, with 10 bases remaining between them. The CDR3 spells CASSSPGQNTEAFF. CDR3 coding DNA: TGTGCCAGCAGTTCTCCGGGACAGAACACTGAAGCTTTCTTT.

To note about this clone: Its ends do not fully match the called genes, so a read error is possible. CDR3 loop: CASRLGQGVYTGELFF. The CDR3 coding sequence is TGTGCCAGCAGGTTGGGACAGGGGGTTTACACCGGGGAGCTGTTTTTT. V gene TRBV5-6 combines with J gene TRBJ2-2, with 11 bases fitting TRBD1. This CDR3 spans 16 amino acids. Germline CDR1 is SGHDT and CDR2 is YYEEEE.

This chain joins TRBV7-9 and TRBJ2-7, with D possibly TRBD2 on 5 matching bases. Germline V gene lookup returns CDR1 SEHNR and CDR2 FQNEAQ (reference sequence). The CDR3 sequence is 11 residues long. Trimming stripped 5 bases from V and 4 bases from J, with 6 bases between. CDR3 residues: CASSRGYEQYF. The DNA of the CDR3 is TGTGCCAGCAGCCGCGGGTACGAGCAGTACTTC.

The CDR3 sequence is CAISGDRVNQPQHF. In DNA form, the CDR3 reads TGTGCCATCAGTGGGGACAGGGTCAATCAGCCCCAGCATTTT. The V call is TRBV10-3, the J call TRBJ1-5; 9 bases map to TRBD1. Trimming cost V 4 bases and J 3 bases; bases outside gene matches: 1. Germline-derived CDR1 and CDR2 are ENHRY and SYGVKD. The CDR3 extends over 14 amino acids.

CDR3 nucleotide sequence: TGCGCCAGCAGCCAAGATGCGGGGACCCGGGGAAAACTGTTTTTT. Its translation: CASSQDAGTRGKLFF. This sequence joins TRBV4-1 and TRBJ1-4; D possibly corresponds to TRBD1 (5 bases). CDR3 size: 15 residues. V was shortened by 0 bases and J by 10 bases, with 15 bases between the two germline ends. Germline assignment: CDR1 MGHRA and CDR2 YSYEKL.

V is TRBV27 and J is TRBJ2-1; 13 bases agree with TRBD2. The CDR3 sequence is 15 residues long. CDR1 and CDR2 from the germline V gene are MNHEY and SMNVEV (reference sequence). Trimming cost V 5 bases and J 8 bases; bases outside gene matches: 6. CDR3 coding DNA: TGTGCCAGCAGTCCGGGACTAGCGGGATGGGATGAGCAGTTCTTC. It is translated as CASSPGLAGWDEQFF.

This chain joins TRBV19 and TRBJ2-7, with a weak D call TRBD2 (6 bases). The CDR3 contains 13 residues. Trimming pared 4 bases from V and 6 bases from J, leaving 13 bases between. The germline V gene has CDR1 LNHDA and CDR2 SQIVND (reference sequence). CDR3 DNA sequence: TGTGCCAGTAGTAGCGGGAACTCAGGCGAGCAGTACTTC. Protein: CASSSGNSGEQYF.

CDR3: CASSQESSGSAGELFF. CDR3 coding DNA: TGTGCCAGCAGCCAAGAATCTAGCGGATCCGCCGGGGAGCTGTTTTTT. This sequence joins TRBV3-1 (or the pseudogene TRBV3-2) and TRBJ2-2; 7 nucleotides line up with TRBD2. The V and J ends lost 0 bases and 6 bases, in that order; junction bases with no gene match: 7. Looked up from germline, CDR1 is LGHDT and CDR2 is YNNKEL (reference sequence). The length of the CDR3 is 16 residues.